These T cell receptor beta chains were read from a single sample in a study of blood T cells in healthy people across ages. Each CDR3 protein gets one entry after TCRdb re-called the 5' RACE reads with MiXCR. The sample includes roughly 800,000 distinct CDR3 sequences, roughly 60% seen only once; the top ten take 20% to 25%. The sample comprised blood. All receptors come from a man aged 25-45 years in good health. Each CDR3 is given with its conserved first and last residue. D genes are given only for firm matches. Part of the rows lack a size; the others show once, few, many or a class for expanded clones.

d_gene	j_gene	v_gene	abundance	CDR3nt	CDR3aa
TRBD2	TRBJ2-5	TRBV6-2/TRBV6-3	NA	TGTGCCAGGCCGACGGGGCTAGCGGGAGAGGGTACCCAAGAGACCCAGTACTTC	CARPTGLAGEGTQETQYF
NA	TRBJ2-5	TRBV4-2	NA	TGTGCCAGCAGCCAAGATAAGATGGAGACCCAGTACTTC	CASSQDKMETQYF
NA	TRBJ2-3	TRBV11-2	NA	TGTGCCAGCAGCTTGGGACCTTCACGTACGCAGTATTTT	CASSLGPSRTQYF
NA	TRBJ2-5	TRBV20-1	NA	TGCAGTGCTAGAGTCAGGGCGCCCTTACTTAAAGAGACCCAGTACTTC	CSARVRAPLLKETQYF
NA	TRBJ2-1	TRBV6-2/TRBV6-3	NA	TGTGCCAGCACCCAGGGGCTTGAGCAGTTCTTC	CASTQGLEQFF
NA	TRBJ2-5	TRBV7-2	NA	TGTGTCAGCAGCTTAGATAGTCGAGAGACCCAGTACTTC	CVSSLDSRETQYF
NA	TRBJ2-1	TRBV7-2	few	TGTGCCAGCAGCTTACAGCGCAGGAGCGATGAGCAGTTCTTC	CASSLQRRSDEQFF
TRBD1	TRBJ2-5	TRBV4-2	NA	TGTGCCAGCAGCCTCAAAACCGGGACAGGCCGAGAAGAGACCCAGTACTTC	CASSLKTGTGREETQYF
NA	TRBJ2-7	TRBV27	NA	TGTGCCAGCAGTGACGGGGGGCGGAATGAGCAGTACTTC	CASSDGGRNEQYF
TRBD1	TRBJ1-1	TRBV11-2	NA	TGTGCCAGCAGCCCGAACACAGGGGTTGAAGCTTTCTTT	CASSPNTGVEAFF
TRBD2	TRBJ2-5	TRBV6-1	NA	TGTGCCAGCAGTGGAAGCGGGGGGCCACAAGAGACCCAGTACTTC	CASSGSGGPQETQYF
NA	TRBJ1-4	TRBV4-3	few	TGCGCCAGCACCGAGGGACTGTTTTTT	CASTEGLFF
TRBD2	TRBJ2-1	TRBV2	NA	TGTGCCAGCAATCGACTAGCGGACTACAATGAGCAGTTCTTC	CASNRLADYNEQFF
NA	TRBJ2-1	TRBV20-1	few	TGCAGTGTGACGAAAAGCGGGCTTTCCTACAATGAGCAGTTCTTC	CSVTKSGLSYNEQFF
NA	TRBJ2-7	TRBV10-3	NA	TGTGCCATCAGTGGTCCGACAGGCTTCGGCGAGCAGTACTTC	CAISGPTGFGEQYF
NA	TRBJ2-1	TRBV12-3/TRBV12-4	once	TGTGCCAGCAGCTGGATAGCCTATGAGCAGTTCTTC	CASSWIAYEQFF
NA	TRBJ2-5	TRBV27	NA	TGTGCCAGCAGTTTAACGACAGGAGGGGAGACCCAGTACTTC	CASSLTTGGETQYF
NA	TRBJ2-7	TRBV12-3/TRBV12-4	few	TGTGCCAGCAGCCCATGGACTGGGGATCGGAGCTCCTACGAGCAGTACTTC	CASSPWTGDRSSYEQYF
TRBD1	TRBJ1-4	TRBV7-9	few	TGTGCCAGCGGCGGGACAGGGGTGAGAAAACTGTTTTTT	CASGGTGVRKLFF
NA	TRBJ2-3	TRBV7-2	few	TGTGCCAGCAGCTTATCGGAAGATACGCAGTATTTT	CASSLSEDTQYF
NA	TRBJ2-5	TRBV4-3	few	TGCGCCAGCAGCCAAGAGGACGCGGGACTTGAGGGGACCCAGTACTTC	CASSQEDAGLEGTQYF
TRBD2	TRBJ2-1	TRBV27	NA	TGTGTCAGCAGTTTATCGGGGAAGTCTAGCGGGGTGAGCTCCTACAATGAGCAGTTCTTC	CVSSLSGKSSGVSSYNEQFF
NA	TRBJ1-2	TRBV10-3	NA	TGTGCCATCACACGGGGGGCCCATTCTGGCTACACCTTC	CAITRGAHSGYTF
NA	TRBJ2-3	TRBV7-8	NA	TGTGCGATGGCCAGCGGTACGGGGGATACGCAGTATTTT	CAMASGTGDTQYF
NA	TRBJ2-7	TRBV29-1	NA	TGCAGCGTTGGAGGGGGTACCACCTACGAGCAGTACTTC	CSVGGGTTYEQYF
NA	TRBJ2-3	TRBV2	NA	TGTGCCAGCAAAGATACGCAGTATTTT	CASKDTQYF
TRBD1	TRBJ2-1	TRBV20-1	NA	TGCAGTTCTGGACAGGGGCGCAATGAGCAGTTCTTC	CSSGQGRNEQFF
NA	TRBJ2-3	TRBV7-2	few	TGTGCCAGCAGGAGTACTCTGGGCGCAGATACGCAGTATTTT	CASRSTLGADTQYF
NA	TRBJ2-7	TRBV2	NA	TGTGCCAGCAGGACCGGGGCCGACAGTACCTACGAGCAGTACTTC	CASRTGADSTYEQYF
NA	TRBJ2-5	TRBV7-2	few	TGTGCCTCCTACAGGATCCAAGAGACCCAGTACTTC	CASYRIQETQYF
NA	TRBJ2-7	TRBV12-3/TRBV12-4	NA	TGTGCCAGCAGTCAAGGGACTTCCACCTACGAGCAGTACTTC	CASSQGTSTYEQYF
NA	TRBJ2-3	TRBV7-8	NA	TGTGCCAGCAGAGTCAGCCTAGCGCAAACAGATACGCAGTATTTT	CASRVSLAQTDTQYF
NA	TRBJ2-3	TRBV20-1	NA	TGCAGTGCTAGTACCCGGGGCACAGATACGCAGTATTTT	CSASTRGTDTQYF